Each of the 18 T cell receptor beta chains below was sequenced from the same sample in a study of graft-versus-host responses after intestinal transplantation. Some clones are missing from TCRdb's copy, which holds only in-frame ones; the method was immunoSEQ multiplex PCR. The sample contains approximately 50,000 clones, about four fifths of which appear only once. No cognate antigen is known for these TCRs. The material was unstimulated CD4+ T cells sorted from spleen or lymph node cells, obtained before transplant. The receptor set was obtained from a human donor who was the organ donor for an intestinal transplant.

A few counts support this clone. The V call is TRBV15, the J call TRBJ2-1; 15 positions agree with TRBD2. This CDR3 comprises 16 residues. CDR1 and CDR2 (germline): LNHNV, YYDKDF (reference sequence). J gave up 8 bases and V 3 bases, and 5 bases lay outside the gene matches. CDR3 residues: CATSSGTSGRKDEQFF. The CDR3 nucleotides are TGTGCCACCAGCAGTGGGACTAGCGGGAGGAAGGATGAGCAGTTCTTC.

CDR3: CASSQDLGIGETQYF. The CDR3 bases are TGCGCCAGCAGCCAAGATTTGGGGATTGGGGAGACCCAGTACTTC. The chain carries TRBV4-3 and TRBJ2-5, with D unclear. Per germline, CDR1 LGHNA and CDR2 YSLEER. Between the trimmed V and J ends, which lost 0 bases and 5 bases, there was a span of 13 bases. This CDR3 comprises 15 residues.

This clone was found once. J is TRBJ1-2 and V is TRBV27, with a weak D call TRBD1 (6 bases). Germline V gene lookup returns CDR1 MNHEY and CDR2 SMNVEV (reference sequence). The CDR3 length is 15 residues. The V end was cut by 2 bases, the J end by 2 bases, with 12 bases between. DNA of the CDR3: TGTGCCAGCAGTTTAACCTGGGGGCGAAACTATGGCTACACCTTC. Translation gives CASSLTWGRNYGYTF.

This chain uses TRBV27 with TRBJ1-4; possible D gene TRBD1, 5 bases. V lost 2 bases to trimming and J lost 4 bases, with 5 bases between them. The CDR3 covers 13 residues. Germline V gene lookup returns CDR1 MNHEY and CDR2 SMNVEV (reference sequence). CDR3 protein: CASSLQGNEKLFF. As DNA, the CDR3 is TGTGCCAGCAGTTTACAGGGTAATGAAAAACTGTTTTTT.

This clone occurred a few times. This rearrangement joins TRBV5-6 to TRBJ2-7; the match to TRBD1 covers 9 bases. V was clipped by 1 base and J by 3 bases; unmatched bases: 2. Germline lookup yields CDR1 SGHDT and CDR2 YYEEEE. The CDR3 loop spans 14 amino acids. The CDR3 protein is CASSLLTGGYEQYF. CDR3 DNA: TGTGCCAGCAGCTTGCTGACAGGGGGCTACGAGCAGTACTTC.

The chain uses TRBV10-3 and TRBJ2-3; D uncertain. CDR1 is ENHRY, CDR2 SYGVKD, per germline. CDR3 length equals 12 residues. V shed 3 bases and J shed 2 bases, with 3 bases lying between them. The CDR3 DNA reads as TGTGCCATCAGTGACCTCACAGATACGCAGTATTTT. Amino acids: CAISDLTDTQYF.

J is TRBJ2-6 and V is TRBV5-2. TRBV5-2 is reported as a pseudogene. This CDR3 spans 18 amino acids. In nucleotides, the CDR3 is TGTGCCAGCAAGGCAAGCAGGAGTACACAAAGTCGGGCCAACGTCCTGACTTTC. It codes for CASKASRSTQSRANVLTF.

V is TRBV6-6 and J is TRBJ1-5, with D possibly TRBD1 on 6 matching bases. CDR3 length equals 16 residues. Germline CDR1 reads MNHNY; CDR2 reads SVGAGI (reference sequence). With 0 bases removed from V and 4 bases from J, the gap between germline ends came to 13 bases. The CDR3 sequence is CASSYSGQGSNQPQHF. Written as DNA, the CDR3 is TGTGCCAGCAGTTACTCGGGGCAGGGGAGTAATCAGCCCCAGCATTTT.

This clone was seen a handful of times. The CDR3 loop reads CASSHGLTSGVEEQFF. Here the CDR3 DNA reads TGTGCCAGCAGCCATGGGCTGACTAGCGGGGTTGAGGAGCAGTTCTTC. V and J are TRBV2 and TRBJ2-1; TRBD2 aligns across 11 bases. The junction had 14 bases not matched to a gene; V was cut back by 6 bases and J by 10 bases. Germline lookup yields CDR1 SNHLY and CDR2 FYNNEI. The CDR3 is 16 amino acids.

V gene TRBV27 combines with J gene TRBJ1-2; D not resolved. CDR1 and CDR2 (germline): MNHEY, SMNVEV (reference sequence). The CDR3 is made up of 11 amino acids. V gave up 6 bases and J gave up 0 bases, with 2 bases separating them. The CDR3, as DNA: TGTGCCAGCAGAACTAACTATGGCTACACCTTC. It is translated as CASRTNYGYTF.

The chain combines TRBV4-2 with TRBJ1-5; 9 nucleotides agree with TRBD1. This CDR3 is 14 amino acids long. V lost 6 bases, J lost 2 bases, and 2 bases stayed unmatched. Germline-derived CDR1 and CDR2 are LGHNA and YNFKEQ. The CDR3 sequence is CASSRTGGNQPQHF. The CDR3 DNA is TGTGCCAGCAGTCGGACAGGGGGCAATCAGCCCCAGCATTTT.

J is TRBJ2-7 and V is TRBV6-6; D possibly corresponds to TRBD1 (5 bases). CDR1 MNHNY and CDR2 SVGAGI come from the germline V gene (reference sequence). Trimming took off 4 bases at V and 3 bases at J, with 7 bases between the two ends. This CDR3 is built from 12 residues. The CDR3 reads CASSLQGYEQYF. The CDR3, as DNA: TGTGCCAGCAGTTTGCAGGGCTACGAGCAGTACTTC.

The chain links TRBV6-1 to TRBJ1-2, with TRBD1 matching over 9 bases. This CDR3 is 14 amino acids long. The ends lost 5 bases at V and 7 bases at J; junction bases unmatched: 8. CDR1 and CDR2 from the germline V gene are MNHNS and SASEGT. The CDR3 protein is CASSPAGTGLGYTF. CDR3 nucleotide sequence: TGTGCCAGCAGTCCCGCCGGGACAGGGCTTGGCTACACCTTC.

The chain carries TRBV19 and TRBJ2-7; D is uncertain. The CDR3 sequence is 14 residues long. V was clipped by 7 bases and J by 2 bases, with 15 bases between them. Germline-derived CDR1 and CDR2 are LNHDA and SQIVND (reference sequence). CDR3 residues: CASTPGSIPYEQYF. The CDR3 DNA follows: TGTGCCAGTACCCCGGGCAGCATTCCCTACGAGCAGTACTTC.

This chain uses TRBV11-2 with TRBJ2-1; weak D call: TRBD2 (5 bases). The V end was cut by 2 bases, the J end by 7 bases, with 9 bases between. Germline lookup yields CDR1 SGHAT and CDR2 FQNNGV. This CDR3 region has 13 residues. In DNA form, the CDR3 reads TGTGCCAGCAGCTTAAAGCGGCTAAATGAGCAGTTCTTC. Translated: CASSLKRLNEQFF.

The chain recombines TRBV6-6 with TRBJ1-6, with a possible D match to TRBD1 (5 bases). This CDR3 comprises 13 residues. Trimming took off 2 bases at V and 6 bases at J, with 5 bases between the two ends. In germline, CDR1 is MNHNY, CDR2 SVGAGI (reference sequence). The CDR3 bases are TGTGCCAGCAGTTACGACAGTAATTCACCCCTCCACTTT. Amino acid sequence: CASSYDSNSPLHF.

The chain has TRBV7-2 and TRBJ2-2, with 10 bases fitting TRBD1. Germline V lookup: CDR1 SGHTA, CDR2 FQGNSA. V lost 5 bases and J lost 2; bases outside the gene matches: 5. The CDR3 runs 16 residues. The DNA for the CDR3 is TGTGCCAGCAGCCGAGACAGGGGGCAAAACACCGGGGAGCTGTTTTTT. Its translation: CASSRDRGQNTGELFF.

The genes are TRBV19 and TRBJ2-7; 9 nucleotides agree with TRBD2. Germline loops: CDR1 LNHDA, CDR2 SQIVND (reference sequence). This CDR3 contains 15 residues. The V segment lost 1 base and the J segment 2 bases; nucleotides outside the gene matches: 3. The CDR3 region has the DNA TGTGCCAGTAGTATAGCGGCGGGAGGGGCCTACGAGCAGTACTTC. Its protein product is CASSIAAGGAYEQYF.